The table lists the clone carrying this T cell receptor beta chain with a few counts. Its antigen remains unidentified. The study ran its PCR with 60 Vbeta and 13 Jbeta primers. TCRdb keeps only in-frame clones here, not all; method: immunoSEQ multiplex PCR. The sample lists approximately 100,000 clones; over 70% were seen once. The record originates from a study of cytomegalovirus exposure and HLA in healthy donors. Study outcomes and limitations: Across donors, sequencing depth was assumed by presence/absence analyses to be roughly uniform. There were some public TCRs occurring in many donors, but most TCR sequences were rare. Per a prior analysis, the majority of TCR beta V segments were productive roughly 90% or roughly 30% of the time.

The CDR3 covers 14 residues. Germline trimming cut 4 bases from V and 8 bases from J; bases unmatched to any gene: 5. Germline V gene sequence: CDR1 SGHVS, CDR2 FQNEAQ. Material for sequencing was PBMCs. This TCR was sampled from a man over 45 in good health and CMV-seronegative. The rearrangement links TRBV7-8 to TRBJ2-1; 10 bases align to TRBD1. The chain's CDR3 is CASSSGTGDHEQFF. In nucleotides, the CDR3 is TGTGCCAGCAGCTCCGGGACAGGGGACCATGAGCAGTTCTTC.